This T cell receptor (beta chain) is from a study of shared clonotypes between healthy human individuals. Healthy adults negative for HIV, lacking recent acute infections or vaccinations, served as donors. A CD45RA+ naive subset and a CD45RA-negative memory subset were split from CD4+ cells. The CDR3 consists of 14 residues. The germline gives CDR1 MNHNS, CDR2 SASEGT. Trimming pared 6 bases from V and 6 bases from J, leaving 15 bases between. Some clones are missing from TCRdb's copy, which holds only in-frame ones; the method was immunoSEQ multiplex PCR. The data contain roughly 500,000 clones, more than 95% of them singletons.

The receptor's source is a woman in her 30s in good health. The chain employs TRBV6-1 and TRBJ1-5, with D maybe TRBD1 (6 bases). Sequencing was done on a sample of naive CD4+ T cells sorted from blood. Subset reported: CD45RA+ positively selected. The CDR3, as DNA: TGTGCCAGCAGCCTAAGACAGGCCGGTCAGCCCCAGCATTTT. Translated, it gives CASSLRQAGQPQHF.